This entry lists 2 T cell receptor beta chains sequenced from one sample in a study of CD8 T cells in ankylosing spondylitis. Using its own MiXCR run on the 5' RACE reads, TCRdb lists one record per CDR3 protein. The sample has 290,000 or so distinct CDR3 sequences; around 21% are singletons. The source material was blood, either unsorted or a sorted T cell fraction (not recorded which). These receptors all stem from a female donor with ankylosing spondylitis or in good health (not recorded which).

This clonotype appeared once. V is TRBV28 and J is TRBJ1-2, with TRBD1 identical over 7 bases. There are 15 residues in the CDR3. Trimming at V came to 5 bases and at J to 2 bases, leaving 8 bases not matched to a gene. CDR1 and CDR2 from the germline V gene are MDHEN and SYDVKM. The CDR3 loop is CASSPPRQGNYGYTF. In nucleotides, the CDR3 is TGTGCCAGCAGTCCTCCGAGACAGGGCAACTATGGCTACACCTTC.

This clonotype was seen only a few times. This chain connects TRBV20-1 to TRBJ2-1; no clear D gene. From germline, CDR1 is DFQATT and CDR2 SNEGSKA (reference sequence). The length of the CDR3 is 14 residues. V lost 1 base to trimming and J lost 2 bases, with 9 bases between them. The CDR3 region has the DNA TGCAGTGCTAGAGTACGTAGGGCCTACAATGAGCAGTTCTTC. It specifies CSARVRRAYNEQFF.